Following are 32 T cell receptor beta chains from one sample sequenced in a study of blood T cell repertoires in COVID-19. Sequenced by immunoSEQ multiplex PCR; TCRdb stores in-frame clones only, minus some. The table lists 200,000 to 300,000 clones, 80% to 90% of them singletons, with approximately 4% in the top ten. The sample comprised peripheral blood. These receptors all come from a man aged 55 to 69 with acute or convalescent COVID-19.

The chain recombines TRBV11-2 with TRBJ2-3; tentatively, D is TRBD1 (5 bases). V shed 3 bases and J shed 4 bases, with 8 bases lying between them. The CDR3 runs 13 residues. The germline gives CDR1 SGHAT, CDR2 FQNNGV. The CDR3 spells CASSFSRADTQYF. The CDR3 DNA reads as TGTGCCAGCAGCTTTTCCAGGGCAGATACGCAGTATTTT.

This chain uses TRBV10-1 with TRBJ2-7; 8 bases agree with TRBD1. This CDR3 is 14 amino acids long. CDR1 is WNHNN, CDR2 SYGVQD, per germline (reference sequence). Trimming at V came to 4 bases and at J to 6 bases, leaving 8 bases not matched to a gene. The CDR3 sequence is CASSGGDRFSEQYF. The CDR3 DNA is TGCGCCAGCAGTGGGGGGGACAGGTTCAGCGAGCAGTACTTC.

The V and J genes are TRBV6-6 and TRBJ2-1; 15 bases are a match to TRBD2. The CDR3 is made up of 20 amino acids. From germline, CDR1 is MNHNY and CDR2 SVGAGI (reference sequence). The junction had 11 bases not matched to a gene; V was cut back by 5 bases and J by 0 bases. The CDR3 loop is CASSPGRGLAGGGSYNEQFF. In DNA form, the CDR3 reads TGTGCCAGCAGTCCTGGGAGGGGACTAGCGGGAGGAGGCTCCTACAATGAGCAGTTCTTC.

This sequence joins TRBV24-1 and TRBJ2-2; D may be TRBD2 (5 bases). The CDR3 is made up of 16 amino acids. Germline assignment: CDR1 KGHDR and CDR2 SFDVKD. Trimming removed 4 bases at V and 1 base at J, with 12 bases between. CDR3 DNA: TGTGCCACCAGTGACCACTCCGGAGGGAACACCGGGGAGCTGTTTTTT. This translates into CATSDHSGGNTGELFF.

This clone was detected only once. The rearrangement links TRBV19 to TRBJ1-2, with D possibly TRBD1 on 5 matching bases. The V end lost 10 bases, the J end lost 7 bases, and 10 bases lay between the germline ends. Germline V gives CDR1 LNHDA, CDR2 SQIVND (reference sequence). CDR3 length equals 10 residues. The DNA for the CDR3 is TGTGCCACAGGGCCTCGTGGCTACACCTTC. Translated, it gives CATGPRGYTF.

This chain uses TRBV4-3 with TRBJ2-1, with TRBD1 matching 8 bases. CDR3 length equals 21 residues. V lost 2 bases to trimming and J lost 8 bases; unmatched junction nucleotides: 26. CDR1 LGHNA and CDR2 YSLEER come from the germline V gene. The CDR3 nucleotides read TGCGCCAGCAGCCAAAGACTTCAGGGGGCGCAATCGCCGGGAGATCACCATGAGCAGTTCTTC. Protein: CASSQRLQGAQSPGDHHEQFF.

The gene calls are TRBV5-1 and TRBJ1-2; D call uncertain. This CDR3 has 15 residues. Looked up from germline, CDR1 is SGHRS and CDR2 is YFSETQ. V was shortened by 7 bases and J by 2 bases, with 18 bases between the two germline ends. CDR3 loop: CASSIGLGGNYGYTF. CDR3 DNA: TGCGCCAGCTCGATAGGTTTGGGAGGGAACTATGGCTACACCTTC.

The chain has TRBV19 and TRBJ2-4, with TRBD1 matching over 9 bases. Germline V gives CDR1 LNHDA, CDR2 SQIVND (reference sequence). The junction had 7 bases not matched to a gene; V was cut back by 4 bases and J by 6 bases. The CDR3 is 15 residues long. CDR3 DNA: TGTGCCAGTAGTAATAGGGACAGGGAAGGAAACATTCAGTACTTC. This sequence encodes CASSNRDREGNIQYF.

This clone has more than one count but fewer than ten. The V gene is TRBV6-2 or TRBV6-3, the J gene TRBJ2-5, with 10 bases identical to TRBD2. Germline values: CDR1 MNHEY, CDR2 SVGEGT. Trimming removed 6 bases from V and 2 bases from J; junction bases left unmatched: 6. This CDR3 has 15 amino acids. For the CDR3, the DNA is TGTGCCAGCAGCCTACTAGCGGGATCACAAGAGACCCAGTACTTC. Amino acid sequence: CASSLLAGSQETQYF.

The gene calls are TRBV2 and TRBJ1-3, with 7 positions matching TRBD1. Trimming at V came to 4 bases and at J to 2 bases, leaving 8 bases not matched to a gene. The CDR3 totals 16 residues. Germline loops: CDR1 SNHLY, CDR2 FYNNEI. The CDR3 sequence is CASSGRQGRTGNTIYF. CDR3 coding DNA: TGTGCCAGCAGTGGTCGACAGGGTCGCACTGGAAACACCATATATTTT.

The chain employs TRBV6-5 and TRBJ1-1, with no clear D. Per germline, CDR1 MNHEY and CDR2 SVGAGI. The CDR3 extends over 14 amino acids. V lost 0 bases and J 2 bases, leaving 7 bases between the germline ends. CDR3 amino acids: CASSYSQRNTEAFF. The CDR3 DNA reads TGTGCCAGCAGTTACTCACAACGAAACACTGAAGCTTTCTTT.

This clone was detected only once. The chain carries TRBV6-2 or TRBV6-3 and TRBJ2-3; 7 positions match TRBD2. Germline V gene data show CDR1 as MNHEY and CDR2 as SVGEGT. The CDR3 has 15 amino acids. V lost 4 bases to trimming and J lost 2 bases; unmatched junction nucleotides: 6. The DNA for the CDR3 is TGTGCCAGCAGTTTGAGGGGACTAAACACAGATACGCAGTATTTT. This codes for CASSLRGLNTDTQYF.

The chain has TRBV11-3 and TRBJ1-1; 7 bases are shared with TRBD1. The CDR3 is made up of 16 amino acids. In germline, CDR1 is SGHNT, CDR2 YENEEA. Trimming removed 5 bases from V and 3 bases from J; junction bases left unmatched: 12. The CDR3 DNA reads TGTGCCAGCAGCACTCGCCTACAGGGGTGGGACACTGAAGCTTTCTTT. Its protein product is CASSTRLQGWDTEAFF.

This clone has a handful of counts. This chain joins TRBV5-4 and TRBJ2-4; D possibly corresponds to TRBD1 (6 bases). This CDR3 is built from 13 residues. CDR1 SGHNT and CDR2 YYREEE come from the germline V gene (reference sequence). V was cut by 0 bases and J by 7 bases, with 8 bases left in between. The CDR3 DNA follows: TGTGCCAGCAGCTTGGCTCAGGGGAACATTCAGTACTTC. Translated: CASSLAQGNIQYF.

The chain has TRBV12-2 and TRBJ1-3; TRBD1 reflects the table's D call only, with no check against the DNA. TRBV12-2 is annotated as a pseudogene. The CDR3 sequence is 16 residues long. The CDR3 region is CASRLCTGFGGNTIYF. CDR3 coding DNA: TGTGCAAGTCGCCTATGCACAGGGTTCGGTGGAAACACCATATATTTT.

The chain uses TRBV2 and TRBJ1-6; D remains unclear. The CDR3 contains 16 residues. Germline V gene sequence: CDR1 SNHLY, CDR2 FYNNEI. V was cut by 0 bases and J by 0 bases, with 6 bases left in between. The CDR3 is CASSEAHSSYNSPLHF. DNA for the CDR3: TGTGCCAGCAGTGAAGCCCACAGCTCCTATAATTCACCCCTCCACTTT.

The chain has TRBV12-3 or TRBV12-4 and TRBJ1-2; tentative D call: TRBD1 (5 bases). CDR3 length: 12 residues. Between the trimmed V and J ends, which lost 7 bases and 7 bases, there was a span of 13 bases. The CDR3 is CASNTGLSGYTF. CDR3 coding DNA: TGTGCCAGCAATACAGGCTTAAGTGGCTACACCTTC.

The V and J genes are TRBV7-9 and TRBJ2-2, with TRBD1 as a possible D gene (5 bases). Per the germline V gene, CDR1 is SEHNR and CDR2 is FQNEAQ (reference sequence). This CDR3 spans 14 amino acids. V lost 7 bases and J lost 4, with 13 bases in between. The CDR3 sequence is CASKLAGLTGELFF. For the CDR3, the DNA is TGTGCCAGCAAACTTGCAGGGCTCACCGGGGAGCTGTTTTTT. The full variable domain, its missing parts supplied by reference TRBV7-9 and TRBJ2-2, is DTGVSQNPRHKITKRGQNVTFRCDPISEHNRLYWYRQTLGQGPEFLTYFQNEAQLEKSRLLSDRFSAERPKGSFSTLEIQRTEQGDSAMYLCASKLAGLTGELFFGEGSRLTVL.

V usage is TRBV7-2 and J usage is TRBJ2-3, with D unresolved. The CDR3 spans 16 residues. Germline values: CDR1 SGHTA, CDR2 FQGNSA. V dropped 5 bases and J dropped 1 base, with 16 bases sitting between them. The CDR3 nucleotides are TGTGCCAGCAGCCCACCACTCAGAGAGGGCACAGATACGCAGTATTTT. Translated: CASSPPLREGTDTQYF.

The chain recombines TRBV18 with TRBJ1-5, with D perhaps matching TRBD1 (6 bases). Per germline, CDR1 KGHSH and CDR2 LQKENI. The CDR3 has 13 amino acids. The V end was cut by 5 bases, the J end by 5 bases, with 10 bases between. The CDR3 loop is CASSARQDQPQHF. CDR3 coding DNA: TGTGCCAGCTCAGCCAGACAGGATCAGCCCCAGCATTTT.

As DNA, the CDR3 is TGCGCCAGCAGCAACGGGACAGGTAGCGGGCCCCAGCATTTT. Its translation: CASSNGTGSGPQHF. This chain connects TRBV5-1 to TRBJ1-5, with 8 bases lining up with TRBD1. This CDR3 comprises 14 residues. Germline V gives CDR1 SGHRS, CDR2 YFSETQ. The J segment lost 9 bases and the V segment lost 4 bases, leaving 9 bases of the junction unmatched.

J is TRBJ1-2 and V is TRBV12-5; 7 nucleotides agree with TRBD1. This CDR3 is built from 15 residues. The ends lost 6 bases at V and 1 base at J; junction bases unmatched: 8. Germline values: CDR1 LGHNT, CDR2 FRNRAP. The CDR3 loop is CASGHSGTVNYGYTF. The CDR3 nucleotides are TGTGCTAGTGGCCACTCCGGGACAGTTAACTATGGCTACACCTTC.

CDR3 DNA sequence: TGTGCCAGCTCACAGGGACAGGCCTCCTACGAGCAGTACTTC. It codes for CASSQGQASYEQYF. The chain carries TRBV18 and TRBJ2-7; 8 bases align to TRBD1. The CDR3 runs 14 residues. CDR1 and CDR2 from the germline V gene are KGHSH and LQKENI. Trimming cost V 4 bases and J 0 bases; bases outside gene matches: 2.

The rearrangement uses TRBV20-1 and TRBJ2-4; 10 bases fit TRBD2. The trim removed 3 bases at V and 0 bases at J, leaving 2 bases unmatched. There are 15 residues in the CDR3. Germline assignment: CDR1 DFQATT and CDR2 SNEGSKA (reference sequence). The CDR3 reads CSASSSGGAKNIQYF. Written as DNA, the CDR3 is TGCAGTGCTAGTTCTAGCGGGGGAGCCAAAAACATTCAGTACTTC.

This rearrangement joins TRBV5-4 to TRBJ2-1, with a possible D match to TRBD2 (6 bases). The CDR3 is 13 residues long. From germline, CDR1 is SGHNT and CDR2 YYREEE (reference sequence). The V end was cut by 0 bases, the J end by 9 bases, with 10 bases between. The CDR3 nucleotides are TGTGCCAGCAGCTTGGGTTTCGGGGGTGAGCAGTTCTTC. Amino acids: CASSLGFGGEQFF.

The chain uses TRBV25-1 and TRBJ2-7; a weak D match, TRBD1 (6 bases). The germline V and J ends were trimmed by 6 bases and 3 bases, with 18 bases remaining between them. CDR1 is MGHDK, CDR2 SYGVNS, per germline. The length of the CDR3 is 15 residues. The CDR3 region is CASSDGQIMFYEQYF. The DNA of the CDR3 is TGTGCCAGCAGCGATGGACAGATAATGTTCTACGAGCAGTACTTC.

The chain uses TRBV6-5 and TRBJ1-1, with a possible D match to TRBD1 (5 bases). Deletions cut 10 bases from V and 8 bases from J, with 11 bases between. CDR1 and CDR2 (germline): MNHEY, SVGAGI. CDR3 length: 10 residues. CDR3 nucleotide sequence: TGTGCCACACAACAGGAAGAAGCTTTCTTT. Residues: CATQQEEAFF.

In this sample, this clone turned up a few times. V usage is TRBV5-1 and J usage is TRBJ1-5; 8 bases align to TRBD1. Germline V lookup: CDR1 SGHRS, CDR2 YFSETQ. V was clipped by 4 bases and J by 4 bases; unmatched bases: 4. The CDR3 loop spans 14 amino acids. The CDR3 protein is CASSPDRGNQPQHF. CDR3 coding DNA: TGCGCCAGCAGCCCTGACAGGGGTAATCAGCCCCAGCATTTT.

This sequence joins TRBV13 and TRBJ1-2; 8 positions match TRBD1. Germline CDR1 PRHDT, CDR2 FYEKMQ (reference sequence). V shed 1 base, J shed 3 bases, and the junction held 10 bases outside the gene matches. The CDR3 totals 17 residues. This chain's CDR3 is CASSLERTGSSDYGYTF. In nucleotides, the CDR3 is TGTGCCAGCAGCTTAGAAAGGACAGGGTCGTCTGACTATGGCTACACCTTC.

J is TRBJ2-7 and V is TRBV27; 9 bases agree with TRBD2. Trimming took 1 base from V and 1 from J; bases not matched to a gene: 2. The germline CDR1 and CDR2 sequences are MNHEY and SMNVEV (reference sequence). This CDR3 is 15 amino acids long. CDR3 loop: CASSLLAGVSYEQYF. In DNA form, the CDR3 reads TGTGCCAGCAGTTTATTAGCGGGAGTATCCTACGAGCAGTACTTC.

V usage is TRBV1 and J usage is TRBJ1-5; the table's D gene call, TRBD1, was not cross checked with the DNA. TRBV1 is a pseudogene. The CDR3 is 16 residues long. CDR3: CTSSQTYRGGNQPQHF. Written as DNA, the CDR3 is TGCACCAGCAGCCAGACTTACAGGGGCGGAAATCAGCCCCAGCATTTT.

Concerning this clone itself: Other DNA sequences of this sample code for an identical CDR3. CDR3 nucleotide sequence: TGTGCCAGCAGCTTGACGACTGGGAACACTGAAGCTTTCTTT. It yields the protein CASSLTTGNTEAFF. The chain has TRBV7-9 and TRBJ1-1, with unresolved D. The CDR3 consists of 14 residues. CDR1 and CDR2 from the germline V gene are SEHNR and FQNEAQ (reference sequence). V was trimmed by 3 bases and J by 1 base, leaving 9 bases between them.